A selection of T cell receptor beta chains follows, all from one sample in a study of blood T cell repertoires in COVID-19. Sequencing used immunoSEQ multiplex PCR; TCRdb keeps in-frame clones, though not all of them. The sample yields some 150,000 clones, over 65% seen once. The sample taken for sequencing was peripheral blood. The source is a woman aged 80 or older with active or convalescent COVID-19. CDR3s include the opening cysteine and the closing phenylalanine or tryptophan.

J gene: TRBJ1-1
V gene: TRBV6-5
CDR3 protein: CASSGTPNTEAFF

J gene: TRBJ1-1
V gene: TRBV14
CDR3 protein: CASSQSLPTEAFF

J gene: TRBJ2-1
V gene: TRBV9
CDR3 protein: CASSPVWGQSYNEQFF

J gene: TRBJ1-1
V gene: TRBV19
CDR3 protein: CASTVGVRNTEAFF

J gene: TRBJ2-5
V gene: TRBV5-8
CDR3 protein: CASSLMGGGDETQYF

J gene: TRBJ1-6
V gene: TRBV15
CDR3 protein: CATSSRAEREGSPLHF

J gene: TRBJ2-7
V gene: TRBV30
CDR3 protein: CAWSVRGSHEQYF

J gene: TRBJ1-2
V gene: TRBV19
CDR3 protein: CASRGQYYGYTF

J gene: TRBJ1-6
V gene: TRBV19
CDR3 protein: CATEGGSGSPLHF

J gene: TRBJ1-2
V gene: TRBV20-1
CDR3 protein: CSARRVDGYTF

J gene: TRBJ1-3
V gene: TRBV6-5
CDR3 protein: CASSRVPGQGNTIYF

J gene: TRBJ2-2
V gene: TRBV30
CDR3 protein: CAWSVYRGWNTGELFF

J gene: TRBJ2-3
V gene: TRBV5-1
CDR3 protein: CASSSGTITDTQYF

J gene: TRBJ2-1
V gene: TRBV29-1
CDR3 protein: CSVEFVTGPNNEQFF

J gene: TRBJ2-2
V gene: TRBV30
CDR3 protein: CAWTNLGTNTGELFF

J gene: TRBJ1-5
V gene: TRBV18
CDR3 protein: CASSPSPNQPQHF

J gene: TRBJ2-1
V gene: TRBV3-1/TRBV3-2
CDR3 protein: CASSQDRLAGAGMAQFF

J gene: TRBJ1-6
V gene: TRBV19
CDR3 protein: CASRPLFGDTNSPLHF

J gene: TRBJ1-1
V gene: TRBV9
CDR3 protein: CASSLAGTANTEAFF

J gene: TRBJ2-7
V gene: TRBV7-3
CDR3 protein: CASSKDGTYEQYF

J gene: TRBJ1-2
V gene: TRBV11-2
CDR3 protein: CASSAQGLYGYTF

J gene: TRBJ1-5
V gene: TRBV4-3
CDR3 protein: CASSTGAGNQPQHF

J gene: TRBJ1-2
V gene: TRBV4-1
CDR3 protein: CASSRDRNSGYTF

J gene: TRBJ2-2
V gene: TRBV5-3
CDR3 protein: CARSQMTGLYTGELFF

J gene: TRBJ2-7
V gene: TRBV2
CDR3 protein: CASSIPTSGGPSDYEQYF

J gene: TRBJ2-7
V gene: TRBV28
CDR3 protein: CASSGQVHEQYF

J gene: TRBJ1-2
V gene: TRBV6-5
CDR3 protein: CASRPGTGRGYTF

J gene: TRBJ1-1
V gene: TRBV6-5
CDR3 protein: CASRSGQGEKAFF

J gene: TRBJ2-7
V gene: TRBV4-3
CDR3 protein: CASSQDRGVSGVREQYF

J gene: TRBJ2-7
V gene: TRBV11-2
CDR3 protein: CASSLQGQSSYEQYF

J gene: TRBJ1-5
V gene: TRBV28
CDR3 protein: CASSTLGGVHQPQHF

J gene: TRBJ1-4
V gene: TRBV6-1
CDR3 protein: CASSERTGPLFF

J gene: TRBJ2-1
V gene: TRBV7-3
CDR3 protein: CASSAGTGGSEQFF

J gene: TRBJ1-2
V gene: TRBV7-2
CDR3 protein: CASSLGGQGAVYGYTF

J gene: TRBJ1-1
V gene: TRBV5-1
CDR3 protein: CASSLANRAGGKNTEAFF

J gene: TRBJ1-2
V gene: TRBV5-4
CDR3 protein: CASSLQGVYGYTF

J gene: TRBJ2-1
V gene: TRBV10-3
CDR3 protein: CAISEGGAGQFF

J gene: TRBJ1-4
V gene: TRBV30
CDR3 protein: CAWRGTGVGEKLFF

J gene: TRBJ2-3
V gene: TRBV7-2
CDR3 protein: CASSRSGQIRTDTQYF

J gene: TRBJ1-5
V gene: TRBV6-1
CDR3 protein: CASSDGQGYQPQHF

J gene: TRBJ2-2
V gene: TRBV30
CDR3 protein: CAWSVGLAGLRGELFF

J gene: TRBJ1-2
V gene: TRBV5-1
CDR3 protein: CASSPTPTVTRYGYTF

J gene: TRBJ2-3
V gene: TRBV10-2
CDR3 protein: CASNTGSTDTQYF

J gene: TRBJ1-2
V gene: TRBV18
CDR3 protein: CASSQTGTGDYGYTF

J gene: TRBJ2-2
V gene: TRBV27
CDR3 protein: CASSSSRGPTGELFF

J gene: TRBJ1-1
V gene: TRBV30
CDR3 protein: CAWSVREGGEAFF

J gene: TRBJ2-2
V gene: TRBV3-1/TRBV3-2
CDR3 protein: CASSTRRDNTGELFF

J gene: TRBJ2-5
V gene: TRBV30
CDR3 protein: CAWSPGDRAPETQYF

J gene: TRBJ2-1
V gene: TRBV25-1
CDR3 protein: CASSELRTGGIGEQFF

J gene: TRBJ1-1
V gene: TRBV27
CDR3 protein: CASRPDRGTNTEAFF

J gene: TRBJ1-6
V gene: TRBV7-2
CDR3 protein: CASSLSTGENSPLHF

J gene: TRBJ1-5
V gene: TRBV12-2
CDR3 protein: CASRLARQDNQPQHF

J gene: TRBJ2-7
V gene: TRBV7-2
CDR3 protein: CASSLVAGGPSYEQYF

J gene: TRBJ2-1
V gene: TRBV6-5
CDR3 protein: CASEARGGQFF

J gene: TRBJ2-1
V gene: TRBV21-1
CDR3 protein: CASSKGTSGFLNEQFF